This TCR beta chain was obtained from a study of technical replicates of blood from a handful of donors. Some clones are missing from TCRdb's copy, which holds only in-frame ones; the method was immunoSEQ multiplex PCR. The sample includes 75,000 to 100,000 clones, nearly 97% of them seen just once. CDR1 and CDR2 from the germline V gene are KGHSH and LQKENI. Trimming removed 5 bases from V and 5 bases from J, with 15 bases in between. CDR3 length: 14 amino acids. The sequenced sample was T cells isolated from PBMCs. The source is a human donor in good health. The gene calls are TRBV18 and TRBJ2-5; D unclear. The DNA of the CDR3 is TGTGCCAGCTCAATAACCCTCCTGAGGGAGACCCAGTACTTC. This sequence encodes CASSITLLRETQYF.